This T cell receptor beta chain is drawn from a study of cytomegalovirus exposure and HLA in healthy donors. Study observations and caveats: Reportedly, diagnosis of cytomegalovirus status by the classifier showed high specificity and sensitivity. In a later analysis, at a false discovery rate of 0.05, some 17,000 TCR beta sequences were associated with HLA alleles. Likely technical artifact: a cluster of highly shared sequence variants.

The PCR ran on 60 Vbeta and 13 Jbeta primers. The protocol was immunoSEQ multiplex PCR, while the TCRdb copy is restricted to in-frame clones and leaves out a portion. The sample shows 65,000 to 75,000 clones, 60% to 75% of them seen only once. When sampled, the donors appeared nominally healthy, though they likely had unrecorded immune exposures. As regards this clone: The antigen is undetermined.

The TCR originated in a woman aged 60-75 years in good health and CMV-seropositive. Sequenced sample: PBMCs.

CDR3 loop: CASTIQPGLAGAYNEQFF. For the CDR3, the DNA is TGTGCCAGCACTATACAACCGGGACTAGCGGGGGCTTACAATGAGCAGTTCTTC. The rearrangement joins TRBV7-2 to TRBJ2-1; 14 nucleotides align to TRBD2. CDR1 and CDR2 (germline): SGHTA, FQGNSA. The V gene end was trimmed by 7 bases and the J gene end by 4 bases; junction bases not matched to a gene: 12. This CDR3 spans 18 amino acids.